This T cell receptor beta chain was sequenced in a study of spatial heterogeneity in lung cancer. The presence of a unique molecular identifier marked each TCR cDNA molecule. One entry per CDR3 protein, called by TCRdb with MiXCR from the 5' RACE reads. The profile shows nearly 95,000 distinct CDR3 sequences, just under 20% of them singletons. J lost 1 base, V lost 3 bases, and 4 bases had no gene match. This CDR3 spans 15 amino acids. In germline, CDR1 is SSHAT, CDR2 FNYEAQ (reference sequence). Time point of the sample: blood at routine non-recurrence follow-up after resection. The study sequenced unsorted whole RNA from tumor, nontumor lung or frozen PBMC.

The material was PBMCs, obtained at follow-up. The receptor's source is a male donor with early-stage non-small cell lung cancer. The V gene is TRBV7-7, the J gene TRBJ2-5; 8 bases fit TRBD1. As DNA, the CDR3 is TGTGCCAGCAGCTTTGGACAGGGCACCCAAGAGACCCAGTACTTC. Translating it yields CASSFGQGTQETQYF.